This TCR beta chain was recorded in a study of vaccination effects on CD4 cells after COVID-19. With the ViraFEST assay, the study expanded antigen-specific CD4+ T cells using viral peptide pools, then sequenced them. Culture lasted 10 days before CD4+ T cell isolation. Vaccine recipients had no previous SARS-CoV-2 infection; their nucleocapsid antibodies were negative. Half-medium changes using IL-2 medium occurred on days 3 and 7. CDR3 size: 17 residues. V was shortened by 5 bases and J by 3 bases, with 20 bases between the two germline ends. Germline lookup yields CDR1 SGHTA and CDR2 FQGNSA. Method: immunoSEQ multiplex PCR; TCRdb's copy keeps in-frame clones and lacks some. The data contain approximately 30,000 clones, 73% of them singletons. Concerning this clone: Its antigen is still unknown.

The receptor comes from a human donor who received a COVID-19 vaccine. This specimen consisted of CD4+ T cells from PBMCs cultured with HCoV-OC43 spike peptides, obtained before COVID-19 vaccination. Documented subset: HCoV-OC43 spike overlapping peptide pool stimulation. The chain carries TRBV7-2 and TRBJ1-5; D might be TRBD1 (5 bases). The CDR3 loop reads CASSPRMGPQVNQPQHF. CDR3 DNA sequence: TGTGCCAGCAGCCCAAGGATGGGGCCCCAAGTCAATCAGCCCCAGCATTTT.